The subject of this entry is one TCR beta chain. The data were obtained in a study of control samples from healthy donors and cancer patients. The ends lost 6 bases at V and 3 bases at J; junction bases unmatched: 3. Germline lookup yields CDR1 MNHEY and CDR2 SVGAGI. The CDR3 is made up of 14 amino acids. Sequenced by immunoSEQ multiplex PCR; TCRdb stores in-frame clones only, minus some. The repertoire has roughly 190,000 clones, roughly 91% of them found once; the top ten carry less than 1.6%. The TCR sequence derives from a woman aged 30 to 39 in good health. This chain uses TRBV6-5 with TRBJ1-4, with 8 bases that match TRBD1. The source material was blood. CDR3 DNA: TGTGCCAGCAGGGACAGGGTTTCTAATGAAAAACTGTTTTTT. It codes for CASRDRVSNEKLFF.